The 30 T cell receptor beta chains presented below share a single source sample, sequenced in a study of blood T cells in healthy people across ages. Primed by a sample-barcoded 5' primer and a J-beta primer mix, a second PCR proceeded for 7 to 11 cycles. Each CDR3 protein is one row after TCRdb ran MiXCR on the 5' RACE reads. This sample has over 750,000 distinct CDR3 sequences; roughly 25% occur once, and the top ten carry under 9.5%. These same records also appear under a second study, on T cells of mothers and their children.

Material for sequencing was blood. The origin of the receptors is a boy aged 5-17 years in good health.

This sequence joins TRBV12-3 or TRBV12-4 and TRBJ1-1, with D uncertain. This CDR3 comprises 14 residues. V was clipped by 5 bases and J by 4 bases, with 14 bases between them. As DNA, the CDR3 is TGTGCCAGCAGTGCCATTACTCCCGGCACTGAAGCTTTCTTT. Its protein is CASSAITPGTEAFF.

This clonotype has more than one count but fewer than ten. The J gene is TRBJ2-7, the V gene TRBV28; 7 bases agree with TRBD1. The germline V gene encodes CDR1 MDHEN and CDR2 SYDVKM. Trimming at V came to 7 bases and at J to 6 bases, leaving 9 bases not matched to a gene. There are 13 residues in the CDR3. The CDR3 region is CASTNYRGGEQYF. The CDR3, as DNA: TGTGCCAGCACCAACTACAGGGGCGGCGAGCAGTACTTC. Together with reference TRBV28 and TRBJ2-7, the CDR3 gives the full variable domain: DVKVTQSSRYLVKRTGEKVFLECVQDMDHENMFWYRQDPGLGLRLIYFSYDVKMKEKGDIPEGYSVSREKKERFSLILESASTNQTSMYLCASTNYRGGEQYFGPGTRLTVT.

The V gene is TRBV24-1, the J gene TRBJ2-4; 12 bases line up with TRBD1. The CDR3 has 20 residues. The V and J ends lost 6 bases and 0 bases, in that order; junction bases with no gene match: 14. Looked up from germline, CDR1 is KGHDR and CDR2 is SFDVKD. The CDR3 DNA sequence: TGTGCCACCAGTCTCGACCTACCGGGACAGGGGGCCTCAGCCAAAAACATTCAGTACTTC. Translating it yields CATSLDLPGQGASAKNIQYF.

This clonotype came up a few times. This chain links TRBV5-1 with TRBJ2-5; D gene unclear. The CDR3 totals 13 residues. Germline loops: CDR1 SGHRS, CDR2 YFSETQ. With 4 bases removed from V and 1 base from J, the gap between germline ends came to 8 bases. The CDR3 protein is CASSPNSQETQYF. CDR3 sequence (DNA): TGCGCCAGCAGCCCGAATTCCCAAGAGACCCAGTACTTC.

V is TRBV7-2 and J is TRBJ1-2, with 7 bases fitting TRBD1. The V and J ends lost 2 bases and 4 bases, in that order; junction bases with no gene match: 7. CDR1 SGHTA and CDR2 FQGNSA come from the germline V gene. This CDR3 is built from 15 residues. CDR3 sequence reads: CASSLKGGDSYGYTF. The CDR3 DNA follows: TGTGCCAGCAGCTTAAAGGGCGGGGACAGCTATGGCTACACCTTC.

In its sample, this clonotype was seen a few times. The chain has TRBV6-1 and TRBJ2-5; no definite D call. The length of the CDR3 is 15 residues. The germline V and J ends were trimmed by 0 bases and 5 bases, with 13 bases remaining between them. Germline V lookup: CDR1 MNHNS, CDR2 SASEGT. CDR3 sequence (DNA): TGTGCCAGCAGTGAAGCGCTCCTTGTAGGGGAGACCCAGTACTTC. Protein product: CASSEALLVGETQYF.

This clonotype was seen a handful of times. V usage is TRBV5-1 and J usage is TRBJ2-3; D gene uncertain. The germline V gene has CDR1 SGHRS and CDR2 YFSETQ. The CDR3 is 16 residues long. Trimming cost V 2 bases and J 1 base, with 14 bases left between them. The CDR3 DNA reads as TGCGCCAGCAGCTTAGCAGGACCGCCAGGCACAGATACGCAGTATTTT. It codes for CASSLAGPPGTDTQYF.

This chain joins TRBV10-3 and TRBJ2-7; the D gene is possibly TRBD2 (6 bases). CDR1 is ENHRY, CDR2 SYGVKD, per germline. The CDR3 consists of 16 residues. Between the trimmed V and J ends, which lost 4 bases and 2 bases, there was a span of 18 bases. As DNA, the CDR3 is TGTGCCATCAGTGGACTAGGGTCTTTGAAAACCTACGAGCAGTACTTC. Translated, it gives CAISGLGSLKTYEQYF.

There are many counts of this clonotype. The chain combines TRBV20-1 with TRBJ2-5; 8 bases are shared with TRBD2. Germline assignment: CDR1 DFQATT and CDR2 SNEGSKA (reference sequence). V lost 3 bases to trimming and J lost 1 base; unmatched junction nucleotides: 4. The CDR3 covers 14 residues. The CDR3, as DNA: TGCAGTGCTAGGCGGGGGGACTCCCAAGAGACCCAGTACTTC. Its protein is CSARRGDSQETQYF.

In this sample, this clonotype turned up a few times. This chain uses TRBV7-9 with TRBJ1-4, with TRBD1 as a possible D gene (5 bases). Trimming shortened V by 4 bases and J by 5 bases, and 11 bases separated the two germline ends. Germline V gene lookup returns CDR1 SEHNR and CDR2 FQNEAQ (reference sequence). This CDR3 has 14 amino acids. The CDR3 loop reads CASSSGVENEKLFF. The CDR3 bases are TGTGCCAGCAGCTCGGGGGTTGAGAATGAAAAACTGTTTTTT.

The V and J genes are TRBV11-1 and TRBJ2-5; 8 nucleotides agree with TRBD1. CDR1 is SGHAT, CDR2 FQDESV, per germline (reference sequence). The trim removed 5 bases at V and 2 bases at J, leaving 4 bases unmatched. The CDR3 sequence is 14 residues long. The CDR3 spells CASSGQGRQETQYF. CDR3 DNA sequence: TGTGCCAGCAGCGGACAGGGTCGGCAAGAGACCCAGTACTTC.

Only a few counts were recorded for this clonotype. The chain joins TRBV27 to TRBJ2-3, with D possibly TRBD2 on 5 matching bases. The CDR3 is 13 residues long. The germline V and J ends were trimmed by 6 bases and 4 bases, with 11 bases remaining between them. CDR1 and CDR2 from the germline V gene are MNHEY and SMNVEV (reference sequence). Here the CDR3 reads CASSGLGADTQYF. The CDR3 DNA follows: TGTGCCAGCAGCGGCCTCGGGGCAGATACGCAGTATTTT.

Note on this clonotype: One end of the junction fails to match germline, which may point to a read error. The CDR3 DNA is TGTGCCAGCTCACCCGACGGGCTCCTTTGGGGAAACGTTCAGTACTTC. The encoded protein is CASSPDGLLWGNVQYF. The gene calls are TRBV18 and TRBJ2-4, with unresolved D. CDR1 is KGHSH and CDR2 is LQKENI in the germline V gene. This CDR3 is 16 amino acids long. Variable domain in full (rest from reference TRBV18 and TRBJ2-4): NAGVMQNPRHLVRRRGQEARLRCSPMKGHSHVYWYRQLPEEGLKFMVYLQKENIIDESGMPKERFSAEFPKEGPSILRIQQVVRGDSAAYFCASSPDGLLWGNVQYFGAGTRLSVL.

In this sample, this clonotype turned up a few times. J is TRBJ2-7 and V is TRBV5-1; TRBD1 aligns across 10 bases. V lost 4 bases and J lost 5; bases outside the gene matches: 6. The CDR3 loop spans 14 amino acids. The V gene's germline CDR1 is SGHRS and CDR2 YFSETQ. CDR3 nucleotide sequence: TGCGCCAGCAGCGCCGGGACAGGGGACCACGAGCAGTACTTC. This translates into CASSAGTGDHEQYF.

The V call is TRBV7-2, the J call TRBJ2-1; maybe TRBD2 (5 bases). The CDR3 runs 13 residues. The V end lost 6 bases, the J end lost 10 bases, and 16 bases lay between the germline ends. CDR1 is SGHTA, CDR2 FQGNSA, per germline. The CDR3 coding sequence is TGTGCCAGCAGGGTCTTAGGAAGCGGAGAGCAGTTCTTC. Its translation: CASRVLGSGEQFF.

This chain connects TRBV7-3 to TRBJ2-6; 10 nucleotides agree with TRBD1. The CDR3 runs 18 residues. The J segment lost 0 bases and the V segment lost 3 bases, leaving 5 bases of the junction unmatched. Per the germline V gene, CDR1 is SGHTA and CDR2 is FQGTGA. This CDR3 is CASSFGTGDPSGANVLTF. The CDR3 coding sequence is TGTGCCAGCAGCTTTGGGACAGGGGACCCCTCTGGGGCCAACGTCCTGACTTTC.

The chain joins TRBV29-1 to TRBJ2-7; D may be TRBD1 (5 bases). V was pared by 5 bases and J by 0 bases, with 11 bases between. Germline V gene lookup returns CDR1 SQVTM and CDR2 ANQGSEA. CDR3 size: 13 residues. The CDR3 nucleotides read TGCAGCGTTCGACAGTCGAGCTCCTACGAGCAGTACTTC. This gives the protein CSVRQSSSYEQYF.

The rearrangement joins TRBV16 to TRBJ2-5; either TRBD1 or TRBD2 may supply D (5 bases each). The better agreement between TRBJ2-7 and the DNA end casts doubt on the J call. CDR3 length: 15 amino acids. The V gene's germline CDR1 is KGHSY and CDR2 FQNENV. DNA for the CDR3: TGTGCCAGCAGCCAATCTGGGACGGTATCCTACGAGCAGTACTTC. Protein product: CASSQSGTVSYEQYF.

The chain has TRBV7-9 and TRBJ2-5; tentatively, D is TRBD1 (5 bases). The V gene lost 0 bases and the J gene lost 4 bases, with 12 bases spanning the gap. The CDR3 has 15 amino acids. The germline gives CDR1 SEHNR, CDR2 FQNEAQ (reference sequence). CDR3 region: CASSLAYGQGETQYF. CDR3 sequence (DNA): TGTGCCAGCAGCTTAGCCTATGGCCAGGGAGAGACCCAGTACTTC.

This clonotype was counted only a few times. The chain couples TRBV7-2 to TRBJ2-7, with 10 positions matching TRBD2. CDR1 and CDR2 from the germline V gene are SGHTA and FQGNSA. V was pared by 5 bases and J by 3 bases, with 4 bases of the junction left unmatched. This CDR3 spans 14 amino acids. In nucleotides, the CDR3 is TGTGCCAGCAGCCGGACTAGCGGACTCTACGAGCAGTACTTC. Encoded protein: CASSRTSGLYEQYF.

The gene calls are TRBV15 and TRBJ2-3, with TRBD1 identical over 9 bases. The junction had 7 bases not matched to a gene; V was cut back by 4 bases and J by 5 bases. CDR1 is LNHNV and CDR2 is YYDKDF in the germline V gene (reference sequence). The CDR3 extends over 15 amino acids. This CDR3 reads CATSISGQGQDTQYF. The CDR3 DNA reads as TGTGCCACCAGCATATCGGGACAGGGTCAAGATACGCAGTATTTT.

V usage is TRBV12-3 or TRBV12-4 and J usage is TRBJ2-1, with 10 bases matching TRBD2. The CDR3 runs to 16 residues. J lost 2 bases, V lost 5 bases, and 6 bases had no gene match. The CDR3 is CASSSLAGDPYNEQFF. The CDR3 DNA is TGTGCCAGCAGTAGTCTAGCGGGGGACCCCTACAATGAGCAGTTCTTC.

The J gene is TRBJ2-3, the V gene TRBV9, with TRBD2 matching over 9 bases. Germline-derived CDR1 and CDR2 are SGDLS and YYNGEE. V lost 7 bases, J lost 3 bases, and 6 bases stayed unmatched. The CDR3 is 14 residues long. The CDR3 reads CASGAGGETDTQYF. CDR3 in DNA: TGTGCCAGCGGAGCGGGGGGTGAGACAGATACGCAGTATTTT.

This sequence joins TRBV10-3 and TRBJ2-3, with 8 bases identical to TRBD1. The CDR3 is 15 amino acids. The V gene end was trimmed by 7 bases and the J gene end by 5 bases; junction bases not matched to a gene: 11. CDR1 and CDR2 from the germline V gene are ENHRY and SYGVKD. CDR3 DNA: TGTGCCATCACCCCGGACAGGGAAAGATTAGATACGCAGTATTTT. It specifies CAITPDRERLDTQYF.

In the case of this clonotype: The junction departs from the called germline gene at one end, perhaps through a read error. The CDR3 sequence is CTTSPDGPSSYEQYF. DNA of the CDR3: TGTACCACCAGCCCCGATGGACCCAGCTCCTACGAGCAGTACTTC. This sequence joins TRBV15 and TRBJ2-5, with D unresolved. The closer fit of TRBJ2-7 to the DNA end suggests the J call may be wrong. Per the germline V gene, CDR1 is LNHNV and CDR2 is YYDKDF (reference sequence). This CDR3 has 15 residues.

The DNA of the CDR3 is TGTGCCAGCAGCTTAAGGAATCAAGAGACCCAGTACTTC. It specifies CASSLRNQETQYF. This chain links TRBV7-6 with TRBJ2-5; D not resolved. V was cut by 2 bases and J by 2 bases, with 6 bases left in between. There are 13 residues in the CDR3. CDR1 is SGHVS and CDR2 is FNYEAQ in the germline V gene.

The chain uses TRBV12-3 or TRBV12-4 and TRBJ2-4; tentatively, D is TRBD2 (6 bases). V was clipped by 1 base and J by 1 base, with 14 bases between them. The CDR3 consists of 17 residues. The CDR3 loop is CASSLDGGDGAKNIQYF. CDR3 nucleotides: TGTGCCAGCAGTTTAGACGGAGGGGATGGGGCCAAAAACATTCAGTACTTC.

The chain is built from TRBV7-9 and TRBJ2-7, with 7 bases identical to TRBD1. The CDR3 totals 15 residues. The germline CDR1 and CDR2 sequences are SEHNR and FQNEAQ (reference sequence). With 4 bases clipped from V and 0 bases from J, the junction kept 6 bases outside the gene matches. The CDR3 is CASSSTGANSYEQYF. Written as DNA, the CDR3 is TGTGCCAGCAGCTCTACAGGGGCCAACTCCTACGAGCAGTACTTC.

This clonotype was counted a few times. The rearrangement uses TRBV5-1 and TRBJ2-5; the match to TRBD2 covers 9 bases. CDR1 SGHRS and CDR2 YFSETQ come from the germline V gene. The CDR3 loop spans 15 amino acids. The V and J ends lost 2 bases and 2 bases, in that order; junction bases with no gene match: 4. DNA of the CDR3: TGCGCCAGCAGCTTTGCTAGCGGGAATCAAGAGACCCAGTACTTC. Translated: CASSFASGNQETQYF.

This clonotype appeared a few times. The rearrangement uses TRBV10-3 and TRBJ2-3, with D perhaps TRBD1 or TRBD2 (5 bases each). The CDR3 loop spans 13 amino acids. Germline CDR1 is ENHRY and CDR2 is SYGVKD. Trimming left V 6 bases short and J 7 bases short, with 14 bases between. The CDR3 region has the DNA TGTGCCATCAGATCTGATTGGGACCATACGCAGTATTTT. Its translation is CAIRSDWDHTQYF.